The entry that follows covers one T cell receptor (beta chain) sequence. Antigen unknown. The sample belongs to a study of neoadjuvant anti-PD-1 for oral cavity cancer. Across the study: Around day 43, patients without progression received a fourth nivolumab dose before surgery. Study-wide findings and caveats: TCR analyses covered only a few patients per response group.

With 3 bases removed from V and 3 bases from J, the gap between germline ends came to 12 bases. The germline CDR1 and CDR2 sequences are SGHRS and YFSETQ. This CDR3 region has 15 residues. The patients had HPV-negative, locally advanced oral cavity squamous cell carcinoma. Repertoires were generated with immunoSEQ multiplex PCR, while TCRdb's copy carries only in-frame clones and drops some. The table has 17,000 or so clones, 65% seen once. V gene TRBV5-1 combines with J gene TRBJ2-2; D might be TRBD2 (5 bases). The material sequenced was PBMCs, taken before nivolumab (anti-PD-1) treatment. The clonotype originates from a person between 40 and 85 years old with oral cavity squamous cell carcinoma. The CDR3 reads CASSWKGEDTGELFF. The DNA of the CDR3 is TGCGCCAGCAGCTGGAAGGGAGAAGACACCGGGGAGCTGTTTTTT.